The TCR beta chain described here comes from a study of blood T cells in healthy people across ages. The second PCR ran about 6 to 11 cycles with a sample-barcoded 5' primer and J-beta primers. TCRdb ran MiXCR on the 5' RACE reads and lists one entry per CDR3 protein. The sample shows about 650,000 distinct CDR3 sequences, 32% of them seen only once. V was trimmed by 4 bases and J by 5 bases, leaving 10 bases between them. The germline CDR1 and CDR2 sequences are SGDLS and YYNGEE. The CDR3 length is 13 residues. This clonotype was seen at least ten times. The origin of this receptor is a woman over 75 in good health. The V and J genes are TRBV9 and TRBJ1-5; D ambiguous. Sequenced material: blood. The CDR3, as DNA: TGTGCCAGCAGCACGACAACAGATCAGCCCCAGCATTTT. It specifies CASSTTTDQPQHF.